This is a list of T cell receptor beta chains from one sample in a study of cytomegalovirus exposure and HLA in healthy donors. Profiling relied on immunoSEQ multiplex PCR, and the TCRdb table lists in-frame clones only, not all of them. The data contain under 250,000 clones, around 80% of them singletons. The sequenced sample consisted of PBMCs. All receptors come from a man aged 18-30 years in good health and CMV-seronegative. CDR3s include the opening cysteine and the closing phenylalanine or tryptophan.

v_gene	j_gene	CDR3aa
TRBV27	TRBJ2-7	CASSWGVRGLEQYF
TRBV10-2	TRBJ2-7	CASSGISGYEQYF
TRBV6-5	TRBJ1-5	CASSTDRAPYQPQHF
TRBV7-9	TRBJ1-2	CSSSRIQGFRSNYGYTF
TRBV5-6	TRBJ2-7	CASSSSFYEQYF
TRBV4-1	TRBJ2-7	CASSQAHSPYEQYF
TRBV5-1	TRBJ1-2	CASSSGGTPASYGYTF
TRBV28	TRBJ1-2	CASRGSRTGYGYTF
TRBV7-9	TRBJ1-2	CASSLGSGGQAGYTF
TRBV6-5	TRBJ1-2	CASSYSIVVPEYGYTF
TRBV7-7	TRBJ2-1	CAVGGSSYNEQFF
TRBV23-1	TRBJ2-6	CADEDRASGANVLTF